The clone carrying this T cell receptor (beta chain) was found once. Its target is unknown. This CDR3 contains 13 residues. Germline V gene sequence: CDR1 SGHNT, CDR2 YYREEE (reference sequence). V lost 0 bases and J lost 4, with 6 bases in between. These data belong to a study of cytomegalovirus exposure and HLA in healthy donors. Study-level points and caveats: 87-base-pair reads could not separate some V segments, including TRBV6-2 and TRBV6-3. Among TCR beta chains, those listed as cytomegalovirus-associated numbered some 160. One later analysis reportedly identified an Asian-associated ancestry cluster that showed fewer N-insertions than the roughly 600-donor mean.

Primers included in the PCR were 60 Vbeta and 13 Jbeta primers. Produced via immunoSEQ multiplex PCR; TCRdb's table is partial and in-frame only. Among about 140,000 clones listed, 76% were seen once. The V and J genes are TRBV5-4 and TRBJ2-3; perhaps TRBD2 as D (5 bases). Sequencing input: PBMCs. The receptor comes from a middle-aged man in good health and CMV-seronegative. The CDR3 protein is CASSLGTSDTQYF. The CDR3 nucleotides are TGTGCCAGCAGCTTGGGGACTTCAGATACGCAGTATTTT. The full variable domain, with the rest looked up from reference TRBV5-4 and TRBJ2-3, is ETGVTQSPTHLIKTRGQQVTLRCSSQSGHNTVSWYQQALGQGPQFIFQYYREEENGRGNFPPRFSGLQFPNYSSELNVNALELDDSALYLCASSLGTSDTQYFGPGTRLTVL.